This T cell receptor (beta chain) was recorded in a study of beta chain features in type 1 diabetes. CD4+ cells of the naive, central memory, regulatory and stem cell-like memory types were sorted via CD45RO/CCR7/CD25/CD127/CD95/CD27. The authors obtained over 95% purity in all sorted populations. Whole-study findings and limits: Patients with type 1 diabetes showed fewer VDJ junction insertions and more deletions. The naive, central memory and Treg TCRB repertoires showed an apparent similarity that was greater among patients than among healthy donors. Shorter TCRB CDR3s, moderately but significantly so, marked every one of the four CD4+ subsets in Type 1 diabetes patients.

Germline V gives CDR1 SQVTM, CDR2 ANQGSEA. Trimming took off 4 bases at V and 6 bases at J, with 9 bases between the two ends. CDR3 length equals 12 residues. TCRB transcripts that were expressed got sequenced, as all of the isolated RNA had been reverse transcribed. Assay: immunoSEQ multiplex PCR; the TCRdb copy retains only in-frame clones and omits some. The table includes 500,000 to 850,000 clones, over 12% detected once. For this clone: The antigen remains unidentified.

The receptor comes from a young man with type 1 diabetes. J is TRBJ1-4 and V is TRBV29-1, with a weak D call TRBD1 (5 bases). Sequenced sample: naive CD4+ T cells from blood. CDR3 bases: TGCAGCGTTGTCCAGGGCGATGAAAAACTGTTTTTT. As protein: CSVVQGDEKLFF.